This entry features one T cell receptor (beta chain) sequence. The germline V gene encodes CDR1 SGHDN and CDR2 FVKESK. The CDR3 consists of 19 residues. V lost 0 bases and J lost 5, with 24 bases in between. Original data processing: Nucleated cell counts were estimated from reference gene primer amplification. The repertoire was sequenced with immunoSEQ multiplex PCR; TCRdb's copy has only in-frame clones and lacks some. V and J calls and clone size follow that table, whereas D and trimming were derived from the DNA. The sample shows some 220,000 clones, nearly 90% of them seen only once. This sample stems from a study of blood T cell repertoires in COVID-19. On the study more broadly: Acute and convalescent COVID-19 samples came from the United States, Italy and Spain. In each case, the material was cDNA or gDNA derived from T cells, B-cell-depleted T cells, or PBMCs.

This sequence originates from a woman between 18 and 29 years old who had recovered from COVID-19. Sequenced input: peripheral blood. The chain links TRBV14 to TRBJ2-3; tentative D call: TRBD1 (5 bases). The CDR3 sequence: CASSQDGSWYRLSLDTQYF. CDR3 nucleotides: TGTGCCAGCAGCCAAGATGGTTCTTGGTACAGGCTTTCCCTAGATACGCAGTATTTT.